These 11 T cell receptor beta chains originate from one sample sequenced in a study of shared clonotypes between healthy human individuals. Produced via immunoSEQ multiplex PCR; TCRdb's table is partial and in-frame only. The table records 650,000 to 800,000 clones, roughly 72% of them present only once. Input material: memory CD4+ T cells sorted from blood. Subset denoted: CD45RA-negative fraction. All receptors derive from a woman aged 25 to 45 in good health.

This clone was counted a few times. The chain recombines TRBV19 with TRBJ2-1; 12 bases are a match to TRBD1. The CDR3 is 16 residues long. The trim removed 5 bases at V and 6 bases at J, leaving 8 bases unmatched. The germline gives CDR1 LNHDA, CDR2 SQIVND (reference sequence). In DNA, the CDR3 is TGTGCCAGTAGTTCCGCTACGGGACAGGGGGCCAATGAGCAGTTCTTC. The encoded protein is CASSSATGQGANEQFF.

V is TRBV25-1 and J is TRBJ2-7, with D perhaps matching TRBD1 (6 bases). V was pared by 3 bases and J by 0 bases, with 15 bases between. CDR3 size: 16 residues. From germline, CDR1 is MGHDK and CDR2 SYGVNS. CDR3 in amino acids: CASSDPDRQASYEQYF. CDR3 nucleotide sequence: TGTGCCAGCAGTGATCCCGACAGGCAGGCCTCCTACGAGCAGTACTTC.

V gene TRBV4-1 combines with J gene TRBJ2-7, with D perhaps matching TRBD1 or TRBD2 (5 bases each). Trimming stripped 1 base from V and 2 bases from J, with 9 bases between. From germline, CDR1 is MGHRA and CDR2 YSYEKL. This CDR3 spans 14 amino acids. CDR3 in amino acids: CASSQVRGTYEQYF. The CDR3 nucleotides are TGCGCCAGCAGCCAAGTACGGGGCACCTACGAGCAGTACTTC.

CDR3 sequence: CASSLPFSSSTEKLFF. CDR3 coding DNA: TGTGCCAGCAGCCTACCTTTCTCTTCGTCAACTGAAAAACTGTTTTTT. J is TRBJ1-4 and V is TRBV11-3; no firm D call. CDR3 size: 16 residues. The V end lost 5 bases, the J end lost 7 bases, and 20 bases lay between the germline ends. CDR1 is SGHNT, CDR2 YENEEA, per germline.

J is TRBJ2-5 and V is TRBV7-9; D is tentatively TRBD1 or TRBD2 (5 bases each). The CDR3 covers 14 residues. The germline V and J ends were trimmed by 2 bases and 1 base, with 8 bases remaining between them. Germline values: CDR1 SEHNR, CDR2 FQNEAQ (reference sequence). CDR3 sequence reads: CASSLPGRQETQYF. DNA for the CDR3: TGTGCCAGCAGCTTACCGGGACGCCAAGAGACCCAGTACTTC.

V is TRBV5-4 and J is TRBJ2-7; 7 nucleotides align to TRBD1. V was clipped by 0 bases and J by 2 bases; unmatched bases: 8. The CDR3 loop spans 16 amino acids. Looked up from germline, CDR1 is SGHNT and CDR2 is YYREEE (reference sequence). DNA of the CDR3: TGTGCCAGCAGCTTGGGTGACAGGGATTTAACCTACGAGCAGTACTTC. It codes for CASSLGDRDLTYEQYF.

The rearrangement links TRBV21-1 to TRBJ2-1; the D segment call TRBD2 is taken from the table without a DNA check. TRBV21-1 is reported as a pseudogene. There are 17 residues in the CDR3. CDR3 protein: CASSPILTQRERNEQFF. The CDR3 DNA follows: TGTGCCAGCAGCCCTATCTTGACCCAGAGGGAGCGCAATGAGCAGTTCTTC.

The chain has TRBV19 and TRBJ1-5; D might be TRBD1 (5 bases). The CDR3 covers 15 residues. CDR1 is LNHDA and CDR2 is SQIVND in the germline V gene (reference sequence). Trimming pared 8 bases from V and 4 bases from J, leaving 18 bases between. The CDR3 spells CASRQGHHANQPQHF. Here the CDR3 DNA reads TGTGCCAGTCGGCAGGGTCATCATGCGAATCAGCCCCAGCATTTT.

The chain recombines TRBV2 with TRBJ2-1; 10 bases fit TRBD2. Germline CDR1 reads SNHLY; CDR2 reads FYNNEI. The V and J ends lost 4 bases and 1 base, in that order; junction bases with no gene match: 7. The CDR3 is 17 amino acids. The CDR3 loop is CASSARSGRISYNEQFF. The CDR3 DNA follows: TGTGCCAGCAGTGCCCGTAGCGGGAGGATTTCCTACAATGAGCAGTTCTTC.

The sample holds a few counts of this clone. The chain links TRBV27 to TRBJ1-5; 8 bases are shared with TRBD1. Trimming took 6 bases from V and 1 from J; bases not matched to a gene: 11. The CDR3 spans 17 residues. CDR1 and CDR2 (germline): MNHEY, SMNVEV (reference sequence). The CDR3 loop is CASRPGTGYPSNQPQHF. The CDR3 DNA follows: TGTGCCAGCAGGCCCGGGACAGGATATCCGAGCAATCAGCCCCAGCATTTT.

The chain recombines TRBV6-5 with TRBJ2-2, with D possibly matching TRBD1 (5 bases). Germline V gene sequence: CDR1 MNHEY, CDR2 SVGAGI. Trimming pared 0 bases from V and 2 bases from J, leaving 10 bases between. The CDR3 loop spans 16 amino acids. CDR3: CASSYSRRVNTGELFF. The DNA for the CDR3 is TGTGCCAGCAGTTACTCGCGCAGGGTAAACACCGGGGAGCTGTTTTTT.